One TCR beta chain is described in this entry. This receptor's antigen is unknown. It has no much larger one-base neighbor in the sample; base qualities were not kept. Looking up the germline V gene yields CDR1 SGHTA and CDR2 FQGNSA. V lost 5 bases and J lost 2 bases, and the count of bases not matched to a germline gene is 8. Counted from cysteine to phenylalanine, this CDR3 has 16 amino acids. The kept DNA is CDR3 alone, 48 bases in frame from the first base. The record originates from a study of blood T cell repertoires in COVID-19 (dated by TCRdb to about 2020). Notes on the research overall: Samples from collaborators originated in the United States, Italy and Spain and spanned both the acute and convalescent phases of COVID-19. The repertoires were released in a freely available public database intended as a resource for research on the immune response to SARS-CoV-2. A de-identified subject ID, COVID-19 status, age in years and sex were almost always included in the sample metadata. Deeply sampled blood TCRbeta repertoires from subjects exposed to, actively infected with, or recovered from COVID-19 were included in the dataset. The samples were drawn from the first 160 participants of the ongoing ImmuneRACE study and from about 1,200 subjects provided by 6 global collaborators. The material from the prospective study consisted of cDNA or gDNA derived from T cells, B-cell-depleted T cells, or PBMCs. HLA class I and class II types, where available, came from metadata supplied by the sample provider rather than from assay-based typing. Here is what the overall study found, with its caveats: The amount of clinical and demographic metadata varied by source and participant and was provided uncurated.

TCRbeta CDR3 regions were amplified from genomic DNA using the immunoSEQ Assay, a bias-controlled multiplex PCR. The paper's processing steps were these. The number of nucleated cells in each sample was estimated from the amplification of reference gene primers within the assay. To quantify the absolute abundance of each unique TCRbeta CDR3 rearrangement, sequence reads were collapsed and filtered. For each sample, productive Simpson clonality was calculated as the square root of Simpson's diversity index over productive rearrangements. Not all clones reach the TCRdb copy of this immuneACCESS table, which keeps in-frame sequences only. Checked studies attribute under half of the gap to unresolved V genes and leave the rest unexplained. V and J calls and clone size are copied from that table; D and trimming were computed from the DNA. Present in this sample are hundreds of thousands of clones, about 90% of which were seen just once. About 7.8% of the sample belongs to the ten largest clones.

A second Seattle source provided samples from volunteer blood donors who had recovered from COVID-19. The collaborating institutions used their own protocols to collect whole blood in K2EDTA tubes. For TCRbeta analysis, collaborator samples were shipped as frozen whole blood, as isolated PBMCs, or as DNA extracted from either sample type. Material: peripheral blood. This TCR derives from a woman between 50 and 59 years old who had recovered from COVID-19. The rearrangement combines TRBV7-2 with TRBJ2-7, with 11 bases matching TRBD2. CDR3 protein: CASSPDSGGAPYEQYF. The sequenced DNA: TGTGCCAGCAGCCCCGATAGCGGGGGGGCCCCCTACGAGCAGTACTTC. Reference TRBV7-2 and TRBJ2-7 proteins supply the regions before and after the CDR3; the full variable domain is: GAGVSQSPSNKVTEKGKDVELRCDPISGHTALYWYRQSLGQGLEFLIYFQGNSAPDKSGLPSDRFSAERTGGSVSTLTIQRTQQEDSAVYLCASSPDSGGAPYEQYFGPGTRLTVT.